This TCR beta chain was sequenced in a study of response to subunit inactivated influenza vaccine. Findings and limits, study-wide: That few new T cells are recruited by each seasonal influenza vaccination was the authors' suggestion.

TCRdb independently ran MiXCR on the RT-PCR reads; one entry per CDR3 protein. The repertoire includes about 700,000 distinct CDR3 sequences, 11% to 15% of them detected once, and approximately 7.6% sits in the top ten. The table lists this clonotype with a few counts. Its antigen is unknown. This clonotype was obtained from a man aged 50-60 years who received an inactivated influenza vaccine. The sequencing used PBMCs from blood, collected less than 15 days before vaccination.

CDR3 coding DNA: TGCGCCAGCAGCTTGACTAGCGTACCCTACGAGCAGTACTTC. Its protein is CASSLTSVPYEQYF. The V gene is TRBV5-1, the J gene TRBJ2-7, with 7 bases identical to TRBD2. The CDR3 covers 14 residues. Trimming cost V 1 base and J 2 bases; bases outside gene matches: 3. Per germline, CDR1 SGHRS and CDR2 YFSETQ.